This entry is about one T cell receptor beta chain. The antigen is unknown. These data are taken from a study of CD8 T cells in ankylosing spondylitis. General study results and limits: Ankylosing spondylitis blood appeared to carry a characteristic TCR beta motif of several highly homologous variants. Disease-associated clonotypes exhibited CD8+ identity and were relatively infrequent in peripheral blood. Significantly higher representation of disease-linked clones was reported for matched ankylosing spondylitis synovial fluid.

TCRdb redid the calling of the 5' RACE reads with MiXCR, one entry per CDR3 protein. In the table there are more than 600,000 distinct CDR3 sequences, around 20% of which are singletons. This clonotype was obtained from a male donor with ankylosing spondylitis. Material: blood, either unsorted or a sorted T cell fraction (not recorded which).

The CDR3 sequence: CASSPRTSGGGEQFF. In DNA form, the CDR3 reads TGTGCCAGCAGCCCCCGGACTAGCGGGGGGGGAGAGCAGTTCTTC. The chain carries TRBV7-2 and TRBJ2-1; TRBD2 matches 15 bases. Germline V gene lookup returns CDR1 SGHTA and CDR2 FQGNSA. V lost 5 bases, J lost 10 bases, and 6 bases stayed unmatched. There are 15 residues in the CDR3. Variable domain in full (rest from reference TRBV7-2 and TRBJ2-1): GAGVSQSPSNKVTEKGKDVELRCDPISGHTALYWYRQSLGQGLEFLIYFQGNSAPDKSGLPSDRFSAERTGGSVSTLTIQRTQQEDSAVYLCASSPRTSGGGEQFFGPGTRLTVL.